This T cell receptor beta chain was sequenced for a study of blood T cell repertoires in COVID-19. Within 2 weeks of study entry, exposed participants had contacted a PCR-confirmed or clinician-diagnosed COVID-19 case. Authors' data handling: Researchers report that nucleated cell counts were estimated from reference gene primer amplification. Profiled with immunoSEQ multiplex PCR; TCRdb holds only in-frame clones, not every one. The V and J calls and the clone size are those of that table, but D and trimming were determined from the DNA. The sample contains around 340,000 clones, 85% to 90% of which appear only once. The CDR3 runs to 15 residues. Germline V gene lookup returns CDR1 MNHEY and CDR2 SVGAGI. Trimming shortened V by 1 base and J by 0 bases, and 4 bases separated the two germline ends.

The TCR sequence derives from a woman aged 30 to 39 who had been exposed to COVID-19. Sequenced sample: PBMCs or T cells enriched from blood (not recorded which). The rearrangement links TRBV6-5 to TRBJ1-6; D uncertain. The CDR3 loop reads CASSYWSSYNSPLHF. The CDR3, as DNA: TGTGCCAGCAGTTACTGGAGCTCCTATAATTCACCCCTCCACTTT.